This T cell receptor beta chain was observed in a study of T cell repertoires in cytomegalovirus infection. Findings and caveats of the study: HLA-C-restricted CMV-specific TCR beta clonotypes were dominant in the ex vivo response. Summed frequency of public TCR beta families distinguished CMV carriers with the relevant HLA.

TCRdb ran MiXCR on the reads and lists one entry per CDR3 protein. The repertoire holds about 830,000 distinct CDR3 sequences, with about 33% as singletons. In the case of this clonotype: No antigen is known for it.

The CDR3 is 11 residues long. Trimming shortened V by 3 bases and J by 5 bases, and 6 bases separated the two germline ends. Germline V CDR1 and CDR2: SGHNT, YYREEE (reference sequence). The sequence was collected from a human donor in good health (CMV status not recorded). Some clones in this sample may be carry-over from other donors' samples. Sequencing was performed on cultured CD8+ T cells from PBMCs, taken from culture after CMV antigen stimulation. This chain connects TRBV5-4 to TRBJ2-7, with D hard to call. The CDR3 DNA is TGTGCCAGCAGCTGGAGAAACGAGCAGTACTTC. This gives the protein CASSWRNEQYF. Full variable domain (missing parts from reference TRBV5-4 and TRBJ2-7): ETGVTQSPTHLIKTRGQQVTLRCSSQSGHNTVSWYQQALGQGPQFIFQYYREEENGRGNFPPRFSGLQFPNYSSELNVNALELDDSALYLCASSWRNEQYFGPGTRLTVT.